This T cell receptor (beta chain) originates from a study of T cell responses to AZD1222 COVID-19 vaccine. V was cut by 2 bases and J by 3 bases, with 13 bases left in between. Per the germline V gene, CDR1 is LNHNV and CDR2 is YYDKDF (reference sequence). This CDR3 is built from 15 residues. This clone has a handful of counts. Assay used: immunoSEQ multiplex PCR; TCRdb lists only in-frame clones, some missing. The table records about 170,000 clones, 90% of them present only once. Here the sequenced sample was peripheral blood, taken on day 0 of AZD1222 vaccination. This receptor was obtained from an adult in good health. This chain uses TRBV15 with TRBJ1-1; D unresolved. The DNA of the CDR3 is TGTGCCACCAGCAGATCCCGGACGGGAGACACTGAAGCTTTCTTT. Residues: CATSRSRTGDTEAFF.